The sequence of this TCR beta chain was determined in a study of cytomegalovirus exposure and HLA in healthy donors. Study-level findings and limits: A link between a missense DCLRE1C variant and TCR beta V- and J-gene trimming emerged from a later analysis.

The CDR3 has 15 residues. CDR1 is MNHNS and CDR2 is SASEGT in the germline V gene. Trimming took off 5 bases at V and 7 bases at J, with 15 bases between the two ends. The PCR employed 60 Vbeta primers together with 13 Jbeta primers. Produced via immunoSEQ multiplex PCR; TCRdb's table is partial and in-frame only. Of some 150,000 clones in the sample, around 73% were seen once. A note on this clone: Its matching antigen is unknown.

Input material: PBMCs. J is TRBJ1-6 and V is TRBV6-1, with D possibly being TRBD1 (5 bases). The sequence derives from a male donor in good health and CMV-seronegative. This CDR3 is CASSPTQVKNSPLHF. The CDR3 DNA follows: TGTGCCAGCAGTCCTACACAGGTTAAGAATTCACCCCTCCACTTT.